This T cell receptor (beta chain) appears in the sequencing data of a study of cytomegalovirus exposure and HLA in healthy donors. The PCR used 60 Vbeta and 13 Jbeta primers. TCRdb's table, derived via immunoSEQ multiplex PCR, lists solely in-frame clones and lacks some. This sample yields over 150,000 clones, of which 75% to 90% are seen a single time; more than 0.9% belongs to the top ten. The CDR3 has 15 amino acids. The V gene's germline CDR1 is MNHNS and CDR2 SASEGT. With 8 bases clipped from V and 3 bases from J, the junction kept 6 bases outside the gene matches. The clonotype comes from a girl aged 2-15 years in good health and CMV-seropositive. Sequencing was carried out using PBMCs. This chain connects TRBV6-1 to TRBJ2-2, with TRBD2 identical over 10 bases. The CDR3 bases are TGTGCCAGCTTGGGACTAGCGATCGACACCGGGGAGCTGTTTTTT. Residues: CASLGLAIDTGELFF.